The clone carrying this TCR beta chain was detected many times. Germline V CDR1 and CDR2: SGDLS, YYNGEE. CDR3 size: 13 residues. V was shortened by 2 bases and J by 6 bases, with 12 bases between the two germline ends. These data originate in a study of T cells in Graves' hyperthyroidism and ophthalmopathy. Amplification of TCR beta CDR3 regions used RNA as the template. HTBI primers were employed in a first-round RT-PCR of the TCR CDR3. Each CDR3 protein gets one entry after TCRdb re-called the multiplex PCR reads with MiXCR. The sample gives roughly 170,000 distinct CDR3 sequences, over 15% of which show up once; roughly 28% is in the top ten.

This rearrangement joins TRBV9 to TRBJ2-7; D perhaps matches TRBD2 (5 bases). This clonotype was sampled from a woman between 45 and 60 years old with Graves' hyperthyroidism. Sequencing input: blood. In DNA, the CDR3 is TGTGCCAGCAGCGTGGGCCTAGCAGGCGAGCAGTACTTC. It encodes CASSVGLAGEQYF.